The table lists the clone carrying this T cell receptor beta chain with a few counts. No antigen is known for it. This CDR3 comprises 15 residues. The V and J ends lost 3 bases and 2 bases, in that order; junction bases with no gene match: 4. Per the germline V gene, CDR1 is SGHRS and CDR2 is YFSETQ. The data originate from a study of human T cells and chemical hapten exposure. About the research overall: 2% DPC applied to a 2 cm by 2 cm arm area sensitized donors.

Study-level findings and limits: Donors in the study had alopecia, meaning their immune response may differ from healthy people's.

Individual cDNA molecules received unique molecular identifiers in the library. One entry per CDR3 protein, called by TCRdb with MiXCR from the RACE reads. The sample has tens of thousands of distinct CDR3 sequences, about 12% seen once. The time point here: patch test 1, 2 weeks after DPC sensitization. Treatment here: therapeutic diphenylcyclopropenone sensitization with weekly scalp DPC. Sequencing used whole blood, obtained in connection with sensitization to the hapten diphenylcyclopropenone (DPC). J is TRBJ2-2 and V is TRBV5-1; 7 bases align to TRBD2. This receptor was identified in a woman aged 60-75 years with alopecia areata. Some clones in this sample may be carry-over from other donors' samples. CDR3 residues: CASSSGTTNTGELFF. The CDR3 DNA is TGCGCCAGCAGCTCCGGGACTACTAACACCGGGGAGCTGTTTTTT.